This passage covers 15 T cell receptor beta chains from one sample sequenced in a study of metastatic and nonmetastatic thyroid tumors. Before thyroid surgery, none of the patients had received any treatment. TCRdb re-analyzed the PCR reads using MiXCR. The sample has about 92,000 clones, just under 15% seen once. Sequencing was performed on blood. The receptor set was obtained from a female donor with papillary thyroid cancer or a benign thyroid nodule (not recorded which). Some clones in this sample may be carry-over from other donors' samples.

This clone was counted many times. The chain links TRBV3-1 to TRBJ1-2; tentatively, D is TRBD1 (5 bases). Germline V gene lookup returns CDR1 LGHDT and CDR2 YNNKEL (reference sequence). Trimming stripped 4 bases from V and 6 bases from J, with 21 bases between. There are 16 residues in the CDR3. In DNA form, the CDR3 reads TGTGCCAGCAGCCCCCTTGGGGGGGGAGTACGGGATGGCTACACCTTC. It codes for CASSPLGGGVRDGYTF.

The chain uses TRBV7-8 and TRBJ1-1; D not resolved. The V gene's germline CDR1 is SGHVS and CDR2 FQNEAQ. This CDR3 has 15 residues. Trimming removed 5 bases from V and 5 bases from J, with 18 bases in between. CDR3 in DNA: TGTGCCAGCAGCCTGACGGTGGGTCGGGGTACTGAAGCTTTCTTT. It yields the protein CASSLTVGRGTEAFF.

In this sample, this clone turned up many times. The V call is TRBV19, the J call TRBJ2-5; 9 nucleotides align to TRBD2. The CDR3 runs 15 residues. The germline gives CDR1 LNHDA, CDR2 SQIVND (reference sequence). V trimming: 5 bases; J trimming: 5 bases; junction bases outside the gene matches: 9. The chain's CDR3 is CASSSSTSGGETQYF. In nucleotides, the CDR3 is TGTGCCAGTAGTTCCTCGACTAGCGGCGGGGAGACCCAGTACTTC. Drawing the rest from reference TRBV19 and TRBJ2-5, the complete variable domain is DGGITQSPKYLFRKEGQNVTLSCEQNLNHDAMYWYRQDPGQGLRLIYYSQIVNDFQKGDIAEGYSVSREKKESFPLTVTSAQKNPTAFYLCASSSSTSGGETQYFGPGTRLLVL.

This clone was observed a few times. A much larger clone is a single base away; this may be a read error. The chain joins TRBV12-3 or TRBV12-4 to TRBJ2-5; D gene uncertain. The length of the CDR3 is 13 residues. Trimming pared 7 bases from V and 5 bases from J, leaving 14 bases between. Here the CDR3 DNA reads TGTGCCAGCATCCAAAGCCGGTTGGAGACCCAGTACTTC. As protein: CASIQSRLETQYF.

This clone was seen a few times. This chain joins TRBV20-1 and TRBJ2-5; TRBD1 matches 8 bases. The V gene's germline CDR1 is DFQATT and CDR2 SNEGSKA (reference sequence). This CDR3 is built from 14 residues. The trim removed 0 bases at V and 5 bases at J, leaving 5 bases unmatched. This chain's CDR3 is CSARDGGQEETQYF. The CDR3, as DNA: TGCAGTGCTAGAGATGGGGGACAGGAGGAGACCCAGTACTTC.

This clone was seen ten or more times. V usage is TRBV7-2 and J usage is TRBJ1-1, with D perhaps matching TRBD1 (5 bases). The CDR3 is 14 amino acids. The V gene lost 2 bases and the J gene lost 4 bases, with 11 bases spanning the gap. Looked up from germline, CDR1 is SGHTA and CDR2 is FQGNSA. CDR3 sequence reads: CASSLSSRGTEAFF. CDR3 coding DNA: TGTGCCAGCAGCTTATCCTCGAGGGGCACTGAAGCTTTCTTT.

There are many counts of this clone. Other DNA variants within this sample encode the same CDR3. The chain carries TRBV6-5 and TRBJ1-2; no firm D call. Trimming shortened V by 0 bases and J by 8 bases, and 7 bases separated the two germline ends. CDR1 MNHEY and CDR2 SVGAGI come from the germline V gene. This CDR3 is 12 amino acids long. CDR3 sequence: CASSYSGYGYTF. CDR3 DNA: TGTGCCAGCAGTTACTCGGGGTACGGCTACACCTTC.

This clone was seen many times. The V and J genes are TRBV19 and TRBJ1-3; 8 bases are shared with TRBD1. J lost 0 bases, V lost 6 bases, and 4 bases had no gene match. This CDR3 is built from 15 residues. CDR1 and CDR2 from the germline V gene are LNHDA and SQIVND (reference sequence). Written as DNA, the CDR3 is TGTGCCAGTAGCCGGACAGGGATCTCTGGAAACACCATATATTTT. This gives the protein CASSRTGISGNTIYF.

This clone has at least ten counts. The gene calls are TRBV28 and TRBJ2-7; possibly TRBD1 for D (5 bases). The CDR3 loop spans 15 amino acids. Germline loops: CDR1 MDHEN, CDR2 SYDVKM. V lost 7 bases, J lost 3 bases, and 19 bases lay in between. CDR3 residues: CASNPTTGLVYEQYF. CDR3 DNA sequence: TGTGCCAGCAATCCAACTACAGGCCTTGTCTACGAGCAGTACTTC.

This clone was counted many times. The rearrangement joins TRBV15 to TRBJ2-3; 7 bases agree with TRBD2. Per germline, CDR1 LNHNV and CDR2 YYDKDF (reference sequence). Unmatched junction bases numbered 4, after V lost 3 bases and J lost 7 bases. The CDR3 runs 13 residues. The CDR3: CATSSGGGYTQYF. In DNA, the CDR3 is TGTGCCACCAGCAGTGGGGGGGGTTATACGCAGTATTTT.

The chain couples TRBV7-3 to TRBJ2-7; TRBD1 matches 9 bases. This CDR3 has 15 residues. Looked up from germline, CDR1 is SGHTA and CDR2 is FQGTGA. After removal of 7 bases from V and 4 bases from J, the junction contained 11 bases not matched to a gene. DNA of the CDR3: TGTGCCAGCATTCCAACAGGGGGCCGGGTGTACGAGCAGTACTTC. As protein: CASIPTGGRVYEQYF.

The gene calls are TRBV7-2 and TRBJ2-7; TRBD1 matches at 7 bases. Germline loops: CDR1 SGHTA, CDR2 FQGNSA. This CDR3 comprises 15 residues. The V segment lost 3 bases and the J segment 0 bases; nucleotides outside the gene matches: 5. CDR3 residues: CASSFRDSLSYEQYF. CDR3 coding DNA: TGTGCCAGCAGCTTCCGGGACAGCCTCTCCTACGAGCAGTACTTC.

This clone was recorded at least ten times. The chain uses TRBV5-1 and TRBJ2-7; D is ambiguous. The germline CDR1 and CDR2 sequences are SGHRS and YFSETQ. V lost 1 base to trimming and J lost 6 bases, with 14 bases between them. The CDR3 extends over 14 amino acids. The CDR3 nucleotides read TGCGCCAGCAGCTTGAGTGGTTCGGGCTCCGAGCAGTACTTC. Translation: CASSLSGSGSEQYF.

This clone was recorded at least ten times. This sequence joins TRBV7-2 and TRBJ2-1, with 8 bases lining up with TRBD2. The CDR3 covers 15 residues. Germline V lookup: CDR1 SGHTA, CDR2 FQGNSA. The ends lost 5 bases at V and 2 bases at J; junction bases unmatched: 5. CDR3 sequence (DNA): TGTGCCAGCAGCCAGGCGGGGGGTGCCTACAATGAGCAGTTCTTC. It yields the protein CASSQAGGAYNEQFF.

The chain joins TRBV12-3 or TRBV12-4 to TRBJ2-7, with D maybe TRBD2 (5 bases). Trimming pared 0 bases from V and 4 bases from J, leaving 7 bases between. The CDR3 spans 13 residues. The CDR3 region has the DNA TGTGCCAGCAGTTTAGCGCGGGTGTACGAGCAGTACTTC. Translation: CASSLARVYEQYF.